This TCR beta chain is drawn from a study of blood T cell repertoires in COVID-19. In the original processing: Quantification of nucleated cells was approximated via reference gene primer amplification. Method: immunoSEQ multiplex PCR; TCRdb's copy keeps in-frame clones and lacks some. The D gene and trimming were derived from the DNA, and the V and J assignments and clone size from that table. The sample shows over 150,000 clones, roughly four fifths of them seen only once. Germline CDR1 and CDR2: LGHNA and YSLEER. Deletions cut 5 bases from V and 1 base from J, with 12 bases between. This CDR3 is built from 15 residues. Enrolled during active infection, Seattle patients were then followed longitudinally.

The TCR originated in a woman in her 70s with COVID-19, enrolled during active disease. What was sequenced was peripheral blood. This sequence joins TRBV4-3 and TRBJ1-3; a possible D gene is TRBD1 (5 bases). The CDR3 sequence: CASSAAGGSGNTIYF. The CDR3 DNA sequence: TGCGCCAGCAGCGCTGCGGGGGGTTCTGGAAACACCATATATTTT.